This note documents a single T cell receptor (beta chain) sequence. What antigen it recognizes has not been identified. Base qualities were left out, and no much larger clone turns up one base away. The collaborating institutions used their own protocols to collect whole blood in K2EDTA tubes. For TCRbeta analysis, collaborators shipped samples as frozen whole blood, isolated PBMCs, or DNA extracted from either of those sample types. TCRbeta CDR3 regions were amplified from genomic DNA using the immunoSEQ Assay, a bias-controlled multiplex PCR. The source study handled its data this way. Nucleated cell counts per sample were estimated from amplification of reference gene primers within the assay. Sequence reads were collapsed and filtered to measure the absolute abundance of every unique TCRbeta CDR3 rearrangement. For each sample, productive Simpson clonality was calculated by taking the square root of Simpson's diversity index across productive rearrangements. The immuneACCESS repertoire file appears here via TCRdb, limited to in-frame rearrangements. These files lack a portion of the clones; in checked studies, under half of the deficit traces to unresolved V genes, and the cause of the others is not known. V, J and clone size reflect that table, while D and trimming were determined from the DNA. The sample profile shows 200,000 or so clones; about 86% of them were found once. The ten largest clones add up to 13% to 15% of the sample.

The data were obtained in a study of blood T cell repertoires in COVID-19 (TCRdb year 2020). A note on the overall study: Samples from collaborators originated in the United States, Italy and Spain and spanned both the acute and convalescent phases of COVID-19. The prospective study material was composed of cDNA or gDNA derived from T cells, B-cell-depleted T cells, or PBMCs. Subjects who had been exposed to COVID-19, were actively infected with it, or had recovered from it provided the deeply sampled blood TCRbeta repertoires that made up the dataset. A freely available public database, intended as a resource for researchers studying the immune response to SARS-CoV-2, is where the repertoires were released. The samples were drawn from two sources: the first 160 participants of the ongoing ImmuneRACE study, and fewer than 1,500 subjects contributed by 6 global collaborators. Nearly every sample came with metadata listing a de-identified subject ID, COVID-19 status, age in years and sex. Where available, HLA class I and class II types were obtained from metadata supplied by the sample provider rather than from assay-based typing. Overall study results and their limits: The amount of clinical and demographic metadata varied by source and participant and was provided uncurated.

CDR1 SEHNR and CDR2 FQNEAQ are derived from the germline V gene (reference sequence). Trimming leaves V shorter by 6 bases and J shorter by 1 base, with the junction holding 8 bases beyond the gene matches. The CDR3 covers 15 residues, taking in both the cysteine and the phenylalanine. The kept DNA is CDR3 alone, 45 bases in frame from the first base. This receptor was identified in a man aged 25 to 40 with active or convalescent COVID-19. The sample comprised peripheral blood. This sequence uses TRBV7-9 and TRBJ1-1, with 7 bases matching TRBD1. The CDR3 is CASSSVGQENTEAFF. The sequence in DNA is TGTGCCAGCAGTTCCGTTGGACAGGAGAACACTGAAGCTTTCTTT.